This T cell receptor (beta chain) is from a study of vaccination and CD4 T cells after COVID-19. The study sequenced cultured CD4+ T cell DNA using the Oncomine TCR Beta short-read assay. TCRdb analysed the PCR reads with MiXCR anew, one entry per CDR3 protein. Of around 18,000 distinct CDR3 sequences listed, less than 45% are singletons. CDR1 and CDR2 (germline): GTSNPN, SVGIG (reference sequence). The CDR3 length is 12 residues. Trimming took 4 bases from V and 6 from J; bases not matched to a gene: 5. This clonotype has only a few counts. Its antigen remains unknown. The treatment: approximately 10-day PBMC culture with coronavirus spike peptide pools or control peptides (ViraFEST assay).

This TCR was recovered from a human donor who received a COVID-19 vaccine. The chain is built from TRBV30 and TRBJ1-1; 7 nucleotides line up with TRBD1. Sample: CD4+ T cells from blood, cultured in vitro, taken before SARS-CoV-2 vaccination. Here the CDR3 reads CAWTRTGSEAFF. In DNA, the CDR3 is TGTGCCTGGACCCGGACAGGATCTGAAGCTTTCTTT.